The next 15 T cell receptor beta chains were all read from a single sample in a study of blood T cells in healthy people across ages. PCR was performed a second time for about 6 to 11 cycles using a sample-barcoded 5' primer and a J-beta primer mix. TCRdb re-analysed the 5' RACE reads in MiXCR, keeping a single row per CDR3 protein. The data show 850,000 to 1,300,000 distinct CDR3 sequences, 45% seen once. Sequences were obtained from blood. These TCRs come from a woman aged 60-75 years in good health.

This clonotype has just one count. The rearrangement joins TRBV29-1 to TRBJ2-7; the D gene could be TRBD1 or TRBD2 (5 bases each). The DNA matches TRBJ2-5 better at its end, which makes the J call doubtful. The CDR3 is made up of 12 amino acids. Germline V gene lookup returns CDR1 SQVTM and CDR2 ANQGSEA. The CDR3 protein is CSGNQGRETQYF. CDR3 coding DNA: TGCAGCGGTAATCAGGGACGGGAGACCCAGTACTTC.

The chain joins TRBV10-3 to TRBJ2-1, with TRBD1 matching over 7 bases. The closer fit of TRBJ2-7 to the DNA end suggests the J call may be wrong. This CDR3 has 17 amino acids. Germline V lookup: CDR1 ENHRY, CDR2 SYGVKD. In DNA, the CDR3 is TGTGCCATCAGTGAGTCTGCAGGGGGTATATCCTACAATGAGCAGTACTTC. This encodes CAISESAGGISYNEQYF.

This rearrangement joins TRBV15 to TRBJ2-7, with 8 bases identical to TRBD1. This CDR3 has 15 amino acids. Germline V lookup: CDR1 LNHNV, CDR2 YYDKDF (reference sequence). V lost 5 bases and J lost 3; bases outside the gene matches: 9. The CDR3 region has the DNA TGTGCCACCAGCGAAGCCAGGGGGCGCCTCTACGAGCAGTACTTC. Translation gives CATSEARGRLYEQYF.

This clonotype was found a few times. J is TRBJ2-3 and V is TRBV5-1, with 7 positions matching TRBD1. J gave up 2 bases and V 6 bases, and 12 bases lay outside the gene matches. The germline CDR1 and CDR2 sequences are SGHRS and YFSETQ. This CDR3 has 16 residues. CDR3 DNA: TGCGCCAGCATGGGGAGTGGACAGGTCCCCACAGATACGCAGTATTTT. Amino acids: CASMGSGQVPTDTQYF.

The V and J genes are TRBV9 and TRBJ2-5; no firm D call. Germline CDR1 is SGDLS and CDR2 is YYNGEE. Trimming stripped 0 bases from V and 1 base from J, with 7 bases between. The CDR3 totals 14 residues. Here the CDR3 DNA reads TGTGCCAGCAGCGTAGAGCCCGTCCAAGAGACCCAGTACTTC. It translates to CASSVEPVQETQYF.

In its sample, this clonotype was seen a few times. The V and J genes are TRBV2 and TRBJ2-5; TRBD1 matches 8 bases. The CDR3 has 14 amino acids. V lost 3 bases to trimming and J lost 1 base; unmatched junction nucleotides: 1. From germline, CDR1 is SNHLY and CDR2 FYNNEI. CDR3 DNA: TGTGCCAGCAGTGACAGGGGGCCCCAAGAGACCCAGTACTTC. The encoded protein is CASSDRGPQETQYF.

This clonotype was seen a handful of times. The V gene is TRBV28, the J gene TRBJ2-1; TRBD2 matches 15 bases. This CDR3 spans 15 amino acids. Germline V gives CDR1 MDHEN, CDR2 SYDVKM. V lost 3 bases to trimming and J lost 9 bases; unmatched junction nucleotides: 3. The CDR3 region has the DNA TGTGCCAGCAGTTTCCCGGGACTAGCGGGAGGTGAGCAGTTCTTC. Residues: CASSFPGLAGGEQFF.

This sequence joins TRBV28 and TRBJ2-7; D unresolved. The germline CDR1 and CDR2 sequences are MDHEN and SYDVKM. The CDR3 length is 14 residues. The germline V and J ends were trimmed by 4 bases and 3 bases, with 13 bases remaining between them. CDR3 amino acids: CASSSGGELYEQYF. In DNA form, the CDR3 reads TGTGCCAGCAGTTCGGGCGGAGAGCTCTACGAGCAGTACTTC. The full variable domain, in which reference TRBV28 and TRBJ2-7 provide the parts outside the CDR3, is DVKVTQSSRYLVKRTGEKVFLECVQDMDHENMFWYRQDPGLGLRLIYFSYDVKMKEKGDIPEGYSVSREKKERFSLILESASTNQTSMYLCASSSGGELYEQYFGPGTRLTVT.

As to this clonotype: A read error is possible here, since a much larger clone lies one base away. This chain joins TRBV6-5 and TRBJ2-5; no definite D call. This CDR3 has 12 amino acids. The V gene lost 0 bases and the J gene lost 11 bases, with 10 bases spanning the gap. CDR1 is MNHEY, CDR2 SVGAGI, per germline. The CDR3 DNA sequence: TGTGCCAGCAGTTACTCGAGGAATGAGCAGTACTTC. This translates into CASSYSRNEQYF.

Points on this clonotype: Given a much more abundant clone one base away, this may be a read error. This sequence joins TRBV5-1 and TRBJ2-5, with 11 bases aligning to TRBD2. With V trimmed by 0 bases and J by 9 bases, 10 bases remained unmatched. CDR1 is SGHRS, CDR2 YFSETQ, per germline. The CDR3 consists of 16 residues. The chain's CDR3 is CASSLGALAGGQAQYF. The CDR3 DNA is TGCGCCAGCAGCTTGGGAGCGCTAGCGGGAGGCCAGGCCCAGTACTTC.

V is TRBV27 and J is TRBJ2-1; perhaps TRBD2 as D (5 bases). The V and J ends lost 6 bases and 7 bases respectively, with 10 bases between them. The CDR3 consists of 12 residues. Germline CDR1 and CDR2: MNHEY and SMNVEV (reference sequence). CDR3 residues: CASRRARNEQFF. Here the CDR3 DNA reads TGTGCCAGCAGGAGGGCGAGGAATGAGCAGTTCTTC.

This clonotype was observed many times. The rearrangement uses TRBV6-5 and TRBJ1-2; D uncertain. This CDR3 comprises 12 residues. Germline CDR1 MNHEY, CDR2 SVGAGI. Trimming pared 4 bases from V and 4 bases from J, leaving 7 bases between. CDR3 residues: CASSSTSYGYTF. As DNA, the CDR3 is TGTGCCAGCAGTTCCACAAGCTATGGCTACACCTTC.

This clonotype appeared a few times. This chain joins TRBV5-1 and TRBJ1-5; no firm D call. Per germline, CDR1 SGHRS and CDR2 YFSETQ. The CDR3 has 14 amino acids. V was trimmed by 4 bases and J by 2 bases, leaving 10 bases between them. CDR3 sequence: CASSREPGNQPQHF. The DNA of the CDR3 is TGCGCCAGCAGCCGGGAACCTGGCAATCAGCCCCAGCATTTT.

Of note for this clonotype: Being one base from a much bigger clone, this may be a read error. This sequence joins TRBV7-8 and TRBJ2-7, with D unclear. This CDR3 region has 16 residues. The germline V gene encodes CDR1 SGHVS and CDR2 FQNEAQ. In DNA form, the CDR3 reads TGTGCCAGCAGCCTCTCCTTAGCCGCGAGCTCCTCCGAGCAGTACTTC. It specifies CASSLSLAASSSEQYF.

The rearrangement joins TRBV24-1 to TRBJ2-1, with D possibly matching TRBD2 (6 bases). V dropped 9 bases and J dropped 12 bases, with 29 bases sitting between them. In germline, CDR1 is KGHDR, CDR2 SFDVKD. This CDR3 region has 16 residues. CDR3 region: CATPKFQTGIPGGQFF. CDR3 nucleotide sequence: TGTGCCACCCCAAAGTTCCAAACAGGTATACCCGGGGGGCAGTTCTTC.